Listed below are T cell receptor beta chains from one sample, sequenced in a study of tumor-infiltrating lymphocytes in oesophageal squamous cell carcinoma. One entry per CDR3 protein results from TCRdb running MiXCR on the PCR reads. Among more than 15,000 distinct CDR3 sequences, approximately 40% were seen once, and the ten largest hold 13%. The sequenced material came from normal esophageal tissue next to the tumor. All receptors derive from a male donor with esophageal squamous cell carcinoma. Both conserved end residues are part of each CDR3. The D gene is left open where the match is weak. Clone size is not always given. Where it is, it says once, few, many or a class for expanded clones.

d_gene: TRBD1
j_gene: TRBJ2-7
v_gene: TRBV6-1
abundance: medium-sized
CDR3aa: CASSDESRDRDYEQYF
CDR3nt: TGTGCCAGCAGTGACGAGTCACGGGACAGGGACTACGAGCAGTACTTC

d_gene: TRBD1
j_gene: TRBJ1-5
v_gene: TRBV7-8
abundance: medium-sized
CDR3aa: CASSNRDRVNQPQHF
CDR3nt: TGTGCCAGCAGCAACCGGGACAGGGTCAATCAGCCCCAGCATTTT

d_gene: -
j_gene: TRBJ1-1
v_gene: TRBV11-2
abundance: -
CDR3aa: CASSLAGPEAFF
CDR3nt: TGTGCCAGCAGCTTAGCTGGTCCTGAAGCTTTCTTT

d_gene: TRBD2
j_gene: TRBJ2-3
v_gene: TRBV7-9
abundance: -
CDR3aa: CASSLRASGGTSTDTQYF
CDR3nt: TGTGCCAGCAGCTTAAGGGCTAGCGGGGGTACTAGCACAGATACGCAGTATTTT

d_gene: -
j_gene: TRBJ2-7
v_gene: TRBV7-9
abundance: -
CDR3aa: CASSRAYEQYF
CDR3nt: TGTGCCAGCAGCAGGGCCTACGAGCAGTACTTC

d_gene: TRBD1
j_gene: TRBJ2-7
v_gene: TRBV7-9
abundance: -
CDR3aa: CASSPVGDTGGYYEQYF
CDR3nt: TGTGCCAGCAGCCCAGTAGGGGATACAGGGGGTTACTACGAGCAGTACTTC

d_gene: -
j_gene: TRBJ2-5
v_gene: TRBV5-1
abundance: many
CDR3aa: CASSRQVQETQYF
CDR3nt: TGCGCCAGCAGCAGACAGGTCCAAGAGACCCAGTACTTC

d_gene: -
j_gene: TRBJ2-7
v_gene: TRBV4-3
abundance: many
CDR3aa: CASSRDPPGDYEQYF
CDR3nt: TGCGCCAGCAGCCGGGACCCACCCGGTGACTACGAGCAGTACTTC

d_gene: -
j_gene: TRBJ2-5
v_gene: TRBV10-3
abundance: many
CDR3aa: CAISGAQVGETQYF
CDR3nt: TGTGCCATCAGTGGGGCCCAAGTGGGAGAGACCCAGTACTTC

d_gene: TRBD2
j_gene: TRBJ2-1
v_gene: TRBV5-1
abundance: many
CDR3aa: CASSLTERDYNEQFF
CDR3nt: TGCGCCAGCAGCTTGACGGAGCGGGATTACAATGAGCAGTTCTTC